One T cell receptor (beta chain) is described in this entry. CDR1 and CDR2 (germline): LNHDA, SQIVND (reference sequence). This CDR3 contains 14 residues. Total RNA, at least 5 micrograms per sample, was extracted from PBMCs. The sample belongs to a study of blood T cells in healthy people across ages. The use of a sample-barcoded 5' primer and a J-beta primer mix characterized a second PCR of 7 to 11 cycles. Carrying 12 random nucleotides, a template-switch adaptor labeled each individual cDNA molecule. TCRdb processed the 5' RACE reads anew with MiXCR; each CDR3 protein has one entry. The sample records over 1,500,000 distinct CDR3 sequences, roughly two fifths being singletons.

The chain couples TRBV19 to TRBJ2-5; TRBD1 or TRBD2 may be the D gene (5 bases each). TRBJ2-7 explains the end of the DNA better; the J call may be wrong. Sequenced sample: blood. The sequence came from a human donor in good health. The CDR3 sequence is CASSFGGYYYEQYF. CDR3 nucleotide sequence: TGTGCCAGTAGTTTTGGGGGATATTACTACGAGCAGTACTTC.